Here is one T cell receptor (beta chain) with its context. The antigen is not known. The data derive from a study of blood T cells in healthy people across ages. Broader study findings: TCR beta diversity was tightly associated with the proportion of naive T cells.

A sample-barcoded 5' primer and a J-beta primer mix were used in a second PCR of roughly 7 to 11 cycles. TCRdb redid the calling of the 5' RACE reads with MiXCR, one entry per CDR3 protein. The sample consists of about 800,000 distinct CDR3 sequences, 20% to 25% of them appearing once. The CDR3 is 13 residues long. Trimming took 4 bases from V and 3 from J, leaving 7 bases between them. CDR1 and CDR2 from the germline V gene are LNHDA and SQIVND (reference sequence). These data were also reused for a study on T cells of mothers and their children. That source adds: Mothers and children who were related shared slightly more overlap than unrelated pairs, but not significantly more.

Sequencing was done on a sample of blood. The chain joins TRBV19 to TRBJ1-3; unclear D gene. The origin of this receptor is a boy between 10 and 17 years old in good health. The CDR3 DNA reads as TGTGCCAGTAGTACAAATCTTGGAAACACCATATATTTT. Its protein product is CASSTNLGNTIYF.